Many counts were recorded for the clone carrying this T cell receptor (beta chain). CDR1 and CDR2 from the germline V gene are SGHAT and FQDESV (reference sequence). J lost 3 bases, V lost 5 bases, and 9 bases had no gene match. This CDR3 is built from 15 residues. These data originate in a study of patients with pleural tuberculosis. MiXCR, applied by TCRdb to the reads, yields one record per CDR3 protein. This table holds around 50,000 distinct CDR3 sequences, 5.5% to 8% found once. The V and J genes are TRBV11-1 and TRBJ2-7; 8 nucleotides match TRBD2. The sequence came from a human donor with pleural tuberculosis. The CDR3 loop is CASSPAPGGSYEQYF. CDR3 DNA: TGTGCCAGCAGCCCCGCTCCGGGAGGGAGCTACGAGCAGTACTTC.